This TCR beta chain was identified in a study of T cell clonotyping in hematopoietic cell transplantation. Findings and limits, study-wide: After transplant, recipient diversity fell while pathologically expanded clonotypes grew through day 180. No sorting was done, leaving CD4 and CD8 contributions mixed. Graft donor and pretransplant recipient Inverse Simpson Index values predicted broader posttransplant TCR diversity.

Comments on this clone: Its antigen is unknown.

V was pared by 4 bases and J by 9 bases, with 13 bases between. CDR1 is SGHRS, CDR2 YFSETQ, per germline. The CDR3 is 13 residues long. Regarding time point: recipient sample about 28 days before transplant, after cytoreduction. Method: immunoSEQ multiplex PCR; TCRdb's copy keeps in-frame clones and lacks some. The repertoire holds about 69,000 clones, with 90% to 97% as singletons. Here the sequenced sample was peripheral blood mononuclear cells, taken before stem cell transplant. The sequence derives from a woman aged 45 to 65 with acute myeloid leukemia. Some clones in this sample may be carry-over from other donors' samples. V usage is TRBV5-1 and J usage is TRBJ2-2, with D possibly TRBD2 on 6 matching bases. DNA for the CDR3: TGCGCCAGCAGCGTCGGAGGGCGTTGGGAGCTGTTTTTT. Amino acids: CASSVGGRWELFF. Full variable domain (remainder filled in from reference TRBV5-1 and TRBJ2-2): KAGVTQTPRYLIKTRGQQVTLSCSPISGHRSVSWYQQTPGQGLQFLFEYFSETQRNKGNFPGRFSGRQFSNSRSEMNVSTLELGDSALYLCASSVGGRWELFFGEGSRLTVL.